Listed here are 18 T cell receptor beta chains from one sample, sequenced in a study of T-cell memory formation after mild COVID-19. TCRdb re-called the 5' RACE reads with MiXCR, one entry per CDR3 protein. Among 190,000 or so distinct CDR3 sequences listed, around 27% were seen once. Sample: PBMCs or a T cell subset sorted from them (not recorded which). Source of these receptors: an adult woman who had mild COVID-19 (a few samples of this study predate the infection). Cell type and time point are not known.

This clonotype was detected a few times. The chain uses TRBV12-3 or TRBV12-4 and TRBJ2-7, with D unclear. The germline V and J ends were trimmed by 6 bases and 2 bases, with 8 bases remaining between them. The CDR3 is 12 amino acids. The CDR3 DNA reads TGTGCCAGCAGCGACGCTACCTACGAGCAGTACTTC. As protein: CASSDATYEQYF.

The chain employs TRBV7-9 and TRBJ1-2; 8 nucleotides match TRBD1. The trim removed 3 bases at V and 8 bases at J, leaving 14 bases unmatched. The germline V gene has CDR1 SEHNR and CDR2 FQNEAQ (reference sequence). The CDR3 extends over 16 amino acids. The chain's CDR3 is CASSFAGQEAGRGYTF. In DNA, the CDR3 is TGTGCCAGCAGCTTCGCGGGACAGGAGGCCGGGAGAGGCTACACCTTC.

Concerning this clonotype itself: A junction boundary mismatches the germline segment, possibly from a read error. This chain links TRBV5-1 with TRBJ2-7; D ambiguous. Per the germline V gene, CDR1 is SGHRS and CDR2 is YFSETQ. The CDR3 contains 12 residues. The DNA for the CDR3 is TGCGCCAGCAGCTTGGAGGCAGGCCGCCTGCACTTC. Its protein is CASSLEAGRLHF.

This clonotype was seen only a few times. The chain recombines TRBV7-2 with TRBJ1-3; 8 bases map to TRBD1. Germline loops: CDR1 SGHTA, CDR2 FQGNSA. Trimming at V came to 5 bases and at J to 1 base, leaving 1 base not matched to a gene. The CDR3 consists of 14 residues. The CDR3 region has the DNA TGTGCCAGCAGCGACAGGGGATCTGGAAACACCATATATTTT. It codes for CASSDRGSGNTIYF.

In this sample, this clonotype turned up a few times. V and J are TRBV4-3 and TRBJ2-1; perhaps TRBD1 as D (7 bases). The CDR3 is 16 amino acids. Trimming shortened V by 5 bases and J by 0 bases, and 14 bases separated the two germline ends. The germline gives CDR1 LGHNA, CDR2 YSLEER. Here the CDR3 DNA reads TGCGCCAGCAGCGGCGGGACAGCGAGCTCCTACAATGAGCAGTTCTTC. This gives the protein CASSGGTASSYNEQFF.

Ten or more counts support this clonotype. This sequence joins TRBV27 and TRBJ1-1, with a tentative D call TRBD1 (6 bases). The CDR3 spans 14 residues. Looked up from germline, CDR1 is MNHEY and CDR2 is SMNVEV (reference sequence). V lost 3 bases and J 1 base, leaving 9 bases between the germline ends. Here the CDR3 reads CASSFQGTNTEAFF. CDR3 nucleotides: TGTGCCAGCAGTTTCCAGGGGACGAACACTGAAGCTTTCTTT.

V and J are TRBV5-1 and TRBJ1-1, with no clear D. This CDR3 spans 14 amino acids. Germline CDR1 and CDR2: SGHRS and YFSETQ. V was cut by 0 bases and J by 0 bases, with 6 bases left in between. For the CDR3, the DNA is TGCGCCAGCAGCTTGGTCCTGATGAACACTGAAGCTTTCTTT. Amino acids: CASSLVLMNTEAFF. The complete variable domain, with remaining parts taken from reference TRBV5-1 and TRBJ1-1, reads KAGVTQTPRYLIKTRGQQVTLSCSPISGHRSVSWYQQTPGQGLQFLFEYFSETQRNKGNFPGRFSGRQFSNSRSEMNVSTLELGDSALYLCASSLVLMNTEAFFGQGTRLTVV.

The V and J genes are TRBV7-2 and TRBJ2-3, with TRBD1 matching 7 bases. CDR1 is SGHTA, CDR2 FQGNSA, per germline. This CDR3 is 14 amino acids long. V lost 5 bases and J lost 1; bases outside the gene matches: 3. The CDR3 here is CASSAGQGTDTQYF. In DNA, the CDR3 is TGTGCCAGCAGCGCAGGACAGGGCACAGATACGCAGTATTTT.

V gene TRBV24-1 combines with J gene TRBJ2-1; 8 bases align to TRBD1. V shed 7 bases and J 7 bases; nucleotides not matched to a gene: 5. The CDR3 length is 13 residues. Per germline, CDR1 KGHDR and CDR2 SFDVKD. The DNA of the CDR3 is TGTGCCACCAGGGACAGGGCCAAAAATGAGCAGTTCTTC. This encodes CATRDRAKNEQFF.

As DNA, the CDR3 is TGTGCCAGCAGTGGACAGGGAATACGCTATGGCTACACCTTC. It yields the protein CASSGQGIRYGYTF. V and J are TRBV12-3 or TRBV12-4 and TRBJ1-2; 8 nucleotides line up with TRBD1. V was pared by 5 bases and J by 4 bases, with 6 bases of the junction left unmatched. The CDR3 contains 14 residues.

There are a few counts of this clonotype. The V gene is TRBV27, the J gene TRBJ1-4; 7 bases are a match to TRBD1. Trimming cost V 5 bases and J 7 bases; bases outside gene matches: 13. Per the germline V gene, CDR1 is MNHEY and CDR2 is SMNVEV (reference sequence). The CDR3 runs 16 residues. The CDR3 sequence: CASSPRYQDRVEKLFF. CDR3 in DNA: TGTGCCAGCAGTCCACGATACCAAGACAGGGTTGAAAAACTGTTTTTT.

CDR3 sequence: CASSVDRGVGSPLHF. Written as DNA, the CDR3 is TGTGCCAGTAGTGTTGACAGGGGGGTAGGTTCACCCCTCCACTTT. The rearrangement joins TRBV19 to TRBJ1-6; 9 positions match TRBD1. From germline, CDR1 is LNHDA and CDR2 SQIVND (reference sequence). The CDR3 runs to 15 residues. V shed 5 bases, J shed 9 bases, and the junction held 8 bases outside the gene matches.

In its sample, this clonotype was seen a few times. The rearrangement uses TRBV6-4 and TRBJ2-1, with TRBD1 as a possible D gene (6 bases). V shed 0 bases and J shed 9 bases, with 12 bases lying between them. The CDR3 has 14 residues. CDR1 and CDR2 from the germline V gene are MRHNA and SNTAGT. Here the CDR3 reads CASSDSTGPSEQFF. The DNA of the CDR3 is TGTGCCAGCAGTGACTCGACAGGTCCCAGTGAGCAGTTCTTC.

The table lists this clonotype with a few counts. V is TRBV30 and J is TRBJ2-7; 7 nucleotides match TRBD1. Looked up from germline, CDR1 is GTSNPN and CDR2 is SVGIG (reference sequence). V gave up 3 bases and J gave up 0 bases; unmatched junction bases: 5. CDR3 length equals 14 residues. CDR3: CAWRLTGASYEQYF. As DNA, the CDR3 is TGTGCCTGGAGATTAACAGGGGCCTCCTACGAGCAGTACTTC. Complete variable domain (other parts from reference TRBV30 and TRBJ2-7): SQTIHQWPATLVQPVGSPLSLECTVEGTSNPNLYWYRQAAGRGLQLLFYSVGIGQISSEVPQNLSASRPQDRQFILSSKKLLLSDSGFYLCAWRLTGASYEQYFGPGTRLTVT.

This clonotype was counted at least ten times. This chain links TRBV24-1 with TRBJ2-5; tentative D call: TRBD1 (5 bases). The V gene lost 4 bases and the J gene lost 5 bases, with 10 bases spanning the gap. Germline CDR1 is KGHDR and CDR2 is SFDVKD. This CDR3 comprises 13 residues. CDR3 in DNA: TGTGCCACCAGTGAACCAGGGATGGAGACCCAGTACTTC. Translated: CATSEPGMETQYF.

The V call is TRBV9, the J call TRBJ1-3; 7 nucleotides align to TRBD1. V gave up 3 bases and J gave up 6 bases; unmatched junction bases: 6. Germline assignment: CDR1 SGDLS and CDR2 YYNGEE. This CDR3 is built from 14 residues. The CDR3 nucleotides are TGTGCCAGCAGCGGAGGGGACAGCCTAAACACCATATATTTT. Its protein product is CASSGGDSLNTIYF.

The chain carries TRBV7-6 and TRBJ2-1; 14 nucleotides match TRBD2. This CDR3 is 15 amino acids long. Unmatched junction bases numbered 6, after V lost 7 bases and J lost 7 bases. The germline CDR1 and CDR2 sequences are SGHVS and FNYEAQ. In DNA form, the CDR3 reads TGTGCCAGCATCCCGACTAGCGGGAGGGCGAATGAGCAGTTCTTC. Translation gives CASIPTSGRANEQFF.

This clonotype was counted between two and nine times. The V and J genes are TRBV20-1 and TRBJ2-4, with no clear D. Trimming pared 0 bases from V and 1 base from J, leaving 19 bases between. The CDR3 loop spans 18 amino acids. From germline, CDR1 is DFQATT and CDR2 SNEGSKA (reference sequence). For the CDR3, the DNA is TGCAGTGCTAGAGACCGTAGGAGCACCAGCTGGGCCAAAAACATTCAGTACTTC. Its protein is CSARDRRSTSWAKNIQYF.